The subject of this entry is one T cell receptor (beta chain). This entry belongs to a study of T cells in Graves' hyperthyroidism and ophthalmopathy. RNA transcripts were the template for amplifying TCR beta CDR3 regions. TCR CDR3 underwent first-round RT-PCR with the HTBI primer set. TCRdb reprocessed the multiplex PCR reads with MiXCR, giving one entry per CDR3 protein. Of almost 600,000 distinct CDR3 sequences in the sample, roughly 50% are singletons; the top ten hold about 8%. The clonotype was recovered from a young woman with Graves' hyperthyroidism. The material sequenced was peripheral blood or thyroid tissue (not recorded which).

CDR3 DNA sequence: TGCAGCGTCCTGGCTAGCGGCTACGAGCAGTACTTC. Residues: CSVLASGYEQYF. The chain recombines TRBV29-1 with TRBJ2-7, with 7 nucleotides matching TRBD2. This CDR3 spans 12 amino acids. Germline V gene data show CDR1 as SQVTM and CDR2 as ANQGSEA. V gave up 6 bases and J gave up 3 bases; unmatched junction bases: 5.